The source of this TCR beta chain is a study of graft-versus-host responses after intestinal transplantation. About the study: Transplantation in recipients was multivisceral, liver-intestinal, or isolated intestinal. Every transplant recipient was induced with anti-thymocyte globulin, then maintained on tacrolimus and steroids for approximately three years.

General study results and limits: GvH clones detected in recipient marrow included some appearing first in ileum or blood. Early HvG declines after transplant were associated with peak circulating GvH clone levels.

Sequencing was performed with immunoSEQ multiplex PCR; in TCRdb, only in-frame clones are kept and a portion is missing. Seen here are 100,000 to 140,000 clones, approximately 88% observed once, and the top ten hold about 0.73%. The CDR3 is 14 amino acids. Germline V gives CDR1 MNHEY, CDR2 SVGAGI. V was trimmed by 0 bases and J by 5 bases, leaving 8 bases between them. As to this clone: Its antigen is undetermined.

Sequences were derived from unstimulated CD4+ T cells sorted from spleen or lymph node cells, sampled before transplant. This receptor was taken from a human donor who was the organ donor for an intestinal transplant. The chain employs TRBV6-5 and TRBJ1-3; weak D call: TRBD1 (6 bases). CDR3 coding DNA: TGTGCCAGCAGTTACTCCAGGGGTAGAAACACCATATATTTT. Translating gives CASSYSRGRNTIYF.